The clone carrying this T cell receptor (beta chain) was detected only a few times. Germline CDR1 MNHEY, CDR2 SMNVEV (reference sequence). V lost 3 bases and J lost 0, with 7 bases in between. The CDR3 sequence is 14 residues long. The source of the sample is a study of shared clonotypes between healthy human individuals. The repertoire was sequenced with immunoSEQ multiplex PCR; TCRdb's copy has only in-frame clones and lacks some. The repertoire holds about 1.1 million clones, with around three quarters as singletons. The healthy adult donors were HIV-negative and reported no recent acute infections or vaccinations.

V gene TRBV27 combines with J gene TRBJ2-3; no definite D call. Sequences were obtained from memory CD4+ T cells from PBMCs. Subset in this sample: CD45RA-negative fraction. The source is a man aged 18 to 29 in good health. Some clones in this sample may be carry-over from other donors' samples. CDR3 amino acids: CASSFQRSTDTQYF. The CDR3 bases are TGTGCCAGCAGTTTCCAGCGTAGCACAGATACGCAGTATTTT.